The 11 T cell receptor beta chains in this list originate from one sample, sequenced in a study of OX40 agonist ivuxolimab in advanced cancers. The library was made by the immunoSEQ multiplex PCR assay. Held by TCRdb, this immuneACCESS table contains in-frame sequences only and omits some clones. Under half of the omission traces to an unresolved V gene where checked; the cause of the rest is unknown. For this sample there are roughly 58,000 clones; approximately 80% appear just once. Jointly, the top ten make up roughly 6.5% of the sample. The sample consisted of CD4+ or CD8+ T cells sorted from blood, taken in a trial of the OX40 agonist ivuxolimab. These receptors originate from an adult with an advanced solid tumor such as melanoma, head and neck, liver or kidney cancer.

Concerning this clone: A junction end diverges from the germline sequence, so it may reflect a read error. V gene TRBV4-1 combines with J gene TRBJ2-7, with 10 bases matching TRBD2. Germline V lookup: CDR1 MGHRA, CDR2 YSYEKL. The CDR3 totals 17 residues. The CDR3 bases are TGCGCCAGCGGCCAAGACCAACTAGCGGGACCCGTCTACGAGCAGTACTTC. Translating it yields CASGQDQLAGPVYEQYF.

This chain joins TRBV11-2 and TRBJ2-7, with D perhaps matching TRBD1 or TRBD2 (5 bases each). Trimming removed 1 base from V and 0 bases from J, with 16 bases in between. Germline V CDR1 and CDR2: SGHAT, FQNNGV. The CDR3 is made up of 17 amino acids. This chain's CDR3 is CASSLGLTWGTSYEQYF. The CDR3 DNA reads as TGTGCCAGCAGCTTAGGGCTTACGTGGGGGACCTCCTACGAGCAGTACTTC. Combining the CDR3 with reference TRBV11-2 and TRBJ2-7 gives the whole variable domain EAGVAQSPRYKIIEKRQSVAFWCNPISGHATLYWYQQILGQGPKLLIQFQNNGVVDDSQLPKDRFSAERLKGVDSTLKIQPAKLEDSAVYLCASSLGLTWGTSYEQYFGPGTRLTVT.

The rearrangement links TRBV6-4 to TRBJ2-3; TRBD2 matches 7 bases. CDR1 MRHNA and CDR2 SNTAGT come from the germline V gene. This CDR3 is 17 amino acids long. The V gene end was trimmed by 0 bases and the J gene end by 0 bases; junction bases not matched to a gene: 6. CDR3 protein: CASSDSTLAESTDTQYF. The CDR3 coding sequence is TGTGCCAGCAGTGACTCGACTCTAGCGGAGAGCACAGATACGCAGTATTTT.

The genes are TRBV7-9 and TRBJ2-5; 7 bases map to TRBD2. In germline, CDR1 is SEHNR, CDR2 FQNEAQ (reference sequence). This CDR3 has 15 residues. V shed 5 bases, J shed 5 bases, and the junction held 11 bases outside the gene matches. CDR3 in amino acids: CASSPNGVGGETQYF. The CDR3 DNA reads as TGTGCCAGCAGCCCCAATGGGGTGGGAGGGGAGACCCAGTACTTC. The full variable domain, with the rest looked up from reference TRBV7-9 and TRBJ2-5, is DTGVSQNPRHKITKRGQNVTFRCDPISEHNRLYWYRQTLGQGPEFLTYFQNEAQLEKSRLLSDRFSAERPKGSFSTLEIQRTEQGDSAMYLCASSPNGVGGETQYFGPGTRLLVL.

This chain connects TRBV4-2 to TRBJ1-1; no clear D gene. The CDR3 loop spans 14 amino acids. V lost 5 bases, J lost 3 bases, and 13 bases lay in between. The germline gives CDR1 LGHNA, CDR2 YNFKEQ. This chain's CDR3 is CASSSRVGDTEAFF. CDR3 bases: TGTGCCAGCAGCTCTAGGGTTGGGGACACTGAAGCTTTCTTT.

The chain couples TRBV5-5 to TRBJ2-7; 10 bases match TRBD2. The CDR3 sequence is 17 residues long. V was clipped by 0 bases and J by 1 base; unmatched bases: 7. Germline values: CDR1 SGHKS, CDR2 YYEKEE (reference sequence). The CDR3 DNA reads TGTGCCAGCAGCTTGGGGAGTATTAGCGGGGGGTCCTACGAGCAGTACTTC. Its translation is CASSLGSISGGSYEQYF.

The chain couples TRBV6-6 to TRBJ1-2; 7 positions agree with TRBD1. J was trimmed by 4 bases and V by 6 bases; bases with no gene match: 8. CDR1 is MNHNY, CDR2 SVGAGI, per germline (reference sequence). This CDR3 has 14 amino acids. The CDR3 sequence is CASSPQQGTYGYTF. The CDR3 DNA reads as TGTGCCAGCAGCCCCCAACAGGGGACCTATGGCTACACCTTC.

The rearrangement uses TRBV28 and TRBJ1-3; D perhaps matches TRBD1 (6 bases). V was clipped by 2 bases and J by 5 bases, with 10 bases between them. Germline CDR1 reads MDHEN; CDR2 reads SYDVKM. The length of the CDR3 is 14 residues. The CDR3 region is CASSLGGARNTIYF. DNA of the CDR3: TGTGCCAGCAGTTTAGGGGGCGCAAGAAACACCATATATTTT.

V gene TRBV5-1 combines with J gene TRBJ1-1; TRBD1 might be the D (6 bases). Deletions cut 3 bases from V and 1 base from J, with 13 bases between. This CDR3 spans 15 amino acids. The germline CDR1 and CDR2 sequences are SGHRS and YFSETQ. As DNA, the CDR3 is TGCGCCAGCAGCTACACAGGGACCCCGAACACTGAAGCTTTCTTT. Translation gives CASSYTGTPNTEAFF.

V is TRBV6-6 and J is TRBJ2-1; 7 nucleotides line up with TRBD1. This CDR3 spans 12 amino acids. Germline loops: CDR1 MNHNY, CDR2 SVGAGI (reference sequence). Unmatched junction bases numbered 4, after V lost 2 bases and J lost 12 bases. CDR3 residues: CASSYNRGLQFF. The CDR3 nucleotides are TGTGCCAGCAGTTACAACAGGGGATTGCAGTTCTTC.

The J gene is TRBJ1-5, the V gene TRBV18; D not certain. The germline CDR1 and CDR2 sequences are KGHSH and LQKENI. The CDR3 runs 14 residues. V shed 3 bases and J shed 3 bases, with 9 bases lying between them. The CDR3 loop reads CASSPRRDNQPQHF. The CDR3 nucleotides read TGTGCCAGCTCACCGAGGAGAGACAATCAGCCCCAGCATTTT.